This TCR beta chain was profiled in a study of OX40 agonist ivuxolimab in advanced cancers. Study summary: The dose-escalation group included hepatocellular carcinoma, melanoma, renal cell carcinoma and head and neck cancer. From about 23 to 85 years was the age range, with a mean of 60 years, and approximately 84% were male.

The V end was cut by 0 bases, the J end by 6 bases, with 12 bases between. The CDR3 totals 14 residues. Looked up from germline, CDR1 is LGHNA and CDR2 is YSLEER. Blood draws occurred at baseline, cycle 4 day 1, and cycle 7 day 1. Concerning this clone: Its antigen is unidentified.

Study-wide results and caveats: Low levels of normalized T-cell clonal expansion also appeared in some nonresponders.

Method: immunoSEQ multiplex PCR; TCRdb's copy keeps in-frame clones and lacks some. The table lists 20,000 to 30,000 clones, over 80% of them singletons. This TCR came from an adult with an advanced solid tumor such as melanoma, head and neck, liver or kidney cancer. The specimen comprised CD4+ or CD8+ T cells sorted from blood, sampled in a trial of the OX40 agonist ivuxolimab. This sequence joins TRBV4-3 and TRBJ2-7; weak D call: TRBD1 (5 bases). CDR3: CASSQEGARGEQYF. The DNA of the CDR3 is TGCGCCAGCAGCCAAGAAGGGGCTAGAGGCGAGCAGTACTTC.